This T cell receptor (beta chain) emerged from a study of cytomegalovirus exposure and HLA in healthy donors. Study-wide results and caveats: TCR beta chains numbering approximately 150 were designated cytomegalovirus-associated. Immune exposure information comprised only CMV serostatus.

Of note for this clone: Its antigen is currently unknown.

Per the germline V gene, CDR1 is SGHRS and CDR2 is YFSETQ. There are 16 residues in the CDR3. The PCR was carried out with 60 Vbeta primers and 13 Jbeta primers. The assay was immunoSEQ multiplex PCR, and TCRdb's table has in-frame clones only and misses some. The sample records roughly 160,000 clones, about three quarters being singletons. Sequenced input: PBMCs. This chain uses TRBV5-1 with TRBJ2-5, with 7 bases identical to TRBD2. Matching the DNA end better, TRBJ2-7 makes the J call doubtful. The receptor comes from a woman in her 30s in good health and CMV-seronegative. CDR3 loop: CASSHRSGREPYEQYF. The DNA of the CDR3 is TGCGCCAGCAGCCACCGGTCTGGGAGGGAACCCTACGAGCAGTACTTC.